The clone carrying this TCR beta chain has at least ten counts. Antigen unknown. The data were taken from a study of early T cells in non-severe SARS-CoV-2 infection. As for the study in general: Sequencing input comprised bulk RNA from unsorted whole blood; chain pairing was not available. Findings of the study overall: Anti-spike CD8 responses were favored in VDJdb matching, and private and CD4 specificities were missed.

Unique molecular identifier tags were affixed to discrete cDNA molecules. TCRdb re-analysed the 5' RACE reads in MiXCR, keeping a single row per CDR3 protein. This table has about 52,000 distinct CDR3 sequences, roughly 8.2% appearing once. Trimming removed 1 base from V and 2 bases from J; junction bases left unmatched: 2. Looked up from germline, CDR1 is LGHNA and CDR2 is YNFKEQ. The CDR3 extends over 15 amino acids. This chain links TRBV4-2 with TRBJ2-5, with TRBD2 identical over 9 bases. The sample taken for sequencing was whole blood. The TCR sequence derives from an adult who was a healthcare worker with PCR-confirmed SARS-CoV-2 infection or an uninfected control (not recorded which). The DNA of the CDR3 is TGTGCCAGCAGCCAAGGACTAGCGGTGCAAGAGACCCAGTACTTC. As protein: CASSQGLAVQETQYF.